This entry lists 21 T cell receptor beta chains sequenced from one sample in a study of blood T cell repertoires in COVID-19. Measured with immunoSEQ multiplex PCR; TCRdb has only the in-frame clones, and not every one. Of 400,000 to 550,000 clones in the sample, around 88% were seen once. Sequenced: peripheral blood. All receptors come from a woman aged 30 to 39 with acute or convalescent COVID-19.

The rearrangement joins TRBV3-1 (or the pseudogene TRBV3-2) to TRBJ2-1, with 13 bases matching TRBD2. Germline CDR1 and CDR2: LGHDT and YNNKEL (reference sequence). V lost 4 bases to trimming and J lost 4 bases; unmatched junction nucleotides: 7. The CDR3 totals 17 residues. CDR3 region: CASSLPGTSGVYNEQFF. The CDR3 nucleotides read TGTGCCAGCAGCCTTCCCGGGACTAGCGGGGTTTACAATGAGCAGTTCTTC.

Here the CDR3 reads CASSSGIGNQPQHF. CDR3 bases: TGTGCCAGCAGTTCAGGGATCGGCAATCAGCCCCAGCATTTT. The chain uses TRBV27 and TRBJ1-5; the D gene is possibly TRBD1 (5 bases). The CDR3 extends over 14 amino acids. V lost 4 bases, J lost 2 bases, and 9 bases lay in between. Germline lookup yields CDR1 MNHEY and CDR2 SMNVEV (reference sequence).

In this sample, this clone turned up once. This chain joins TRBV7-9 and TRBJ1-2; D call uncertain. Per the germline V gene, CDR1 is SEHNR and CDR2 is FQNEAQ (reference sequence). This CDR3 is built from 14 residues. Trimming removed 4 bases from V and 3 bases from J, with 12 bases in between. DNA for the CDR3: TGTGCCAGCAGCTCCGGTTCGGTGCACTATGGCTACACCTTC. It is translated as CASSSGSVHYGYTF.

Turning to this clone: The sample holds other DNA sequences that translate to the same CDR3. This chain uses TRBV5-1 with TRBJ2-7, with 9 bases identical to TRBD1. CDR1 is SGHRS, CDR2 YFSETQ, per germline. The junction had 2 bases not matched to a gene; V was cut back by 0 bases and J by 1 base. This CDR3 contains 15 residues. DNA for the CDR3: TGCGCCAGCAGCTTGGCGGGGACAGGGTCCTACGAGCAGTACTTC. Residues: CASSLAGTGSYEQYF.

The rearrangement links TRBV4-1 to TRBJ1-1; 8 bases match TRBD1. V shed 1 base, J shed 5 bases, and the junction held 3 bases outside the gene matches. Germline V lookup: CDR1 MGHRA, CDR2 YSYEKL. The CDR3 has 14 amino acids. This CDR3 is CASSQGTGPTEAFF. In DNA form, the CDR3 reads TGCGCCAGCAGCCAAGGGACAGGGCCAACTGAAGCTTTCTTT.

Only one count was recorded for this clone. The chain is built from TRBV15 and TRBJ1-2, with TRBD1 as a possible D gene (6 bases). Germline values: CDR1 LNHNV, CDR2 YYDKDF (reference sequence). The CDR3 is 13 residues long. V lost 1 base, J lost 5 bases, and 8 bases lay in between. The CDR3 DNA is TGTGCCACCAGCAGAGGCACAGGGTATGGCTACACCTTC. Its translation is CATSRGTGYGYTF.

The rearrangement uses TRBV10-3 and TRBJ2-1, with TRBD2 identical over 8 bases. Trimming cost V 2 bases and J 4 bases; bases outside gene matches: 4. Germline CDR1 ENHRY, CDR2 SYGVKD. The CDR3 has 15 residues. Here the CDR3 DNA reads TGTGCCATCAGTGAGCGGGGGGGCTTTTACAATGAGCAGTTCTTC. Translation gives CAISERGGFYNEQFF.

This chain uses TRBV2 with TRBJ1-1; maybe TRBD1 (5 bases). The CDR3 length is 14 residues. Trimming took off 4 bases at V and 2 bases at J, with 11 bases between the two ends. From germline, CDR1 is SNHLY and CDR2 FYNNEI. This chain's CDR3 is CASSVAGSNTEAFF. For the CDR3, the DNA is TGTGCCAGCAGTGTTGCAGGGTCCAACACTGAAGCTTTCTTT.

This clone was observed once. The chain recombines TRBV15 with TRBJ2-5; the match to TRBD2 covers 10 bases. V lost 4 bases, J lost 3 bases, and 14 bases stayed unmatched. From germline, CDR1 is LNHNV and CDR2 YYDKDF (reference sequence). The CDR3 has 18 residues. CDR3 loop: CATSTEALSSGGEETQYF. The CDR3 bases are TGTGCCACCAGCACGGAGGCCCTATCTAGCGGGGGAGAAGAGACCCAGTACTTC.

The rearrangement links TRBV18 to TRBJ2-7; 7 nucleotides align to TRBD1. Per the germline V gene, CDR1 is KGHSH and CDR2 is LQKENI. The junction had 5 bases not matched to a gene; V was cut back by 2 bases and J by 7 bases. This CDR3 comprises 13 residues. The CDR3 loop reads CASSPEGAGEQYF. The CDR3 bases are TGTGCCAGCTCACCAGAGGGGGCAGGGGAGCAGTACTTC. Filled out from reference TRBV18 and TRBJ2-7, the complete variable domain reads NAGVMQNPRHLVRRRGQEARLRCSPMKGHSHVYWYRQLPEEGLKFMVYLQKENIIDESGMPKERFSAEFPKEGPSILRIQQVVRGDSAAYFCASSPEGAGEQYFGPGTRLTVT.

The genes are TRBV6-2 or TRBV6-3 and TRBJ2-2; TRBD2 matches 9 bases. V dropped 4 bases and J dropped 4; count of bases not matched to a gene: 13. From germline, CDR1 is MNHEY and CDR2 SVGEGT. CDR3 length: 18 amino acids. The CDR3 DNA reads TGTGCCAGCAGTTTACCCCCCTGGCGGGGGGGGTTCACCGGGGAGCTGTTTTTT. It codes for CASSLPPWRGGFTGELFF.

The CDR3: CASSTSGGADFGSTDTQYF. CDR3 DNA: TGTGCCAGCAGCACCAGCGGGGGGGCGGACTTTGGGTCCACAGATACGCAGTATTTT. The chain has TRBV13 and TRBJ2-3; 10 bases match TRBD2. The CDR3 has 19 residues. With V trimmed by 5 bases and J by 2 bases, 16 bases remained unmatched. Germline CDR1 is PRHDT and CDR2 is FYEKMQ (reference sequence).

The chain is built from TRBV2 and TRBJ2-1; no reliable D call. V was pared by 7 bases and J by 7 bases, with 14 bases between. Germline loops: CDR1 SNHLY, CDR2 FYNNEI. CDR3 length: 13 amino acids. The CDR3: CASTSPGGNEQFF. For the CDR3, the DNA is TGTGCCAGCACCTCCCCGGGTGGAAATGAGCAGTTCTTC.

V usage is TRBV3-1 (or the pseudogene TRBV3-2) and J usage is TRBJ2-5; D is perhaps TRBD1 (8 bases). This CDR3 has 14 residues. In germline, CDR1 is LGHDT, CDR2 YNNKEL (reference sequence). V was shortened by 4 bases and J by 4 bases, with 13 bases between the two germline ends. DNA for the CDR3: TGTGCCAGCAGCCTGACAGGGGAGGGAGAGACCCAGTACTTC. Protein: CASSLTGEGETQYF.

J is TRBJ2-3 and V is TRBV5-4; 7 nucleotides align to TRBD1. The CDR3 spans 15 residues. Trimming at V came to 0 bases and at J to 3 bases, leaving 4 bases not matched to a gene. Germline CDR1 and CDR2: SGHNT and YYREEE (reference sequence). CDR3 protein: CASSLEQGITDTQYF. CDR3 sequence (DNA): TGTGCCAGCAGCTTGGAACAGGGGATTACAGATACGCAGTATTTT.

J is TRBJ1-6 and V is TRBV18; TRBD1 is a possible D gene (6 bases). The germline gives CDR1 KGHSH, CDR2 LQKENI. V was shortened by 5 bases and J by 0 bases, with 23 bases between the two germline ends. The length of the CDR3 is 20 residues. DNA for the CDR3: TGTGCCAGCTCAGGCCGGGACAAATTTTCAACGAGCTCCTATAATTCACCCCTCCACTTT. Translated, it gives CASSGRDKFSTSSYNSPLHF.

J is TRBJ1-4 and V is TRBV3-1 (or the pseudogene TRBV3-2); 7 bases map to TRBD1. This CDR3 is built from 14 residues. J gave up 8 bases and V 4 bases, and 7 bases lay outside the gene matches. Germline CDR1 LGHDT, CDR2 YNNKEL (reference sequence). CDR3 residues: CASSPQGGREKLFF. As DNA, the CDR3 is TGTGCCAGCAGCCCGCAGGGGGGAAGGGAAAAACTGTTTTTT.

The V gene is TRBV6-5, the J gene TRBJ2-3; 9 nucleotides agree with TRBD2. Germline lookup yields CDR1 MNHEY and CDR2 SVGAGI. The CDR3 runs 16 residues. Trimming removed 0 bases from V and 1 base from J; junction bases left unmatched: 2. The CDR3 DNA reads as TGTGCCAGCAGTTACTCTAAGCGGGGGGGCACAGATACGCAGTATTTT. This encodes CASSYSKRGGTDTQYF.

This clone has just a few counts. The V call is TRBV3-1 (or the pseudogene TRBV3-2), the J call TRBJ1-1; D gene uncertain. The length of the CDR3 is 18 residues. Between the trimmed V and J ends, which lost 3 bases and 1 base, there was a span of 21 bases. Germline V lookup: CDR1 LGHDT, CDR2 YNNKEL (reference sequence). CDR3 region: CASSHGLVLPDGNTEAFF. CDR3 in DNA: TGTGCCAGCAGCCATGGACTTGTCTTGCCCGACGGGAACACTGAAGCTTTCTTT.

This chain connects TRBV4-1 to TRBJ2-1; D might be TRBD1 (5 bases). Trimming took off 3 bases at V and 3 bases at J, with 12 bases between the two ends. The germline V gene has CDR1 MGHRA and CDR2 YSYEKL. The CDR3 totals 15 residues. The CDR3 here is CASSHQQGGYNEQFF. Here the CDR3 DNA reads TGCGCCAGCAGCCATCAGCAGGGTGGCTACAATGAGCAGTTCTTC.

This chain joins TRBV7-2 and TRBJ1-1; 7 positions agree with TRBD1. The germline V gene encodes CDR1 SGHTA and CDR2 FQGNSA. V trimming: 3 bases; J trimming: 1 base; junction bases outside the gene matches: 2. The CDR3 runs to 14 residues. DNA of the CDR3: TGTGCCAGCAGCTTGACAGGGAAGAACACTGAAGCTTTCTTT. This gives the protein CASSLTGKNTEAFF.